The source of this TCR beta chain is a study of blood T cell repertoires in COVID-19 (dated by TCRdb to 2018 to 2021). For context, the study as a whole: Samples covering the acute and convalescent phases of COVID-19 were provided by collaborators in the United States, Italy and Spain. The dataset comprised deeply sampled blood TCRbeta repertoires from subjects exposed to, actively infected with, or recovered from COVID-19. The prospective study material was composed of cDNA or gDNA derived from T cells, B-cell-depleted T cells, or PBMCs. Where HLA class I and class II types were available, the types were taken from metadata supplied by the sample provider, not from assay-based typing. The samples were drawn from the first 160 participants of the ongoing ImmuneRACE study and from 950 to 1,500 subjects provided by 6 global collaborators. A freely available public database, intended as a resource for researchers studying the immune response to SARS-CoV-2, is where the repertoires were released. Nearly every sample came with metadata listing a de-identified subject ID, COVID-19 status, age in years and sex.

The full study reports these points: How much clinical and demographic metadata was included differed by source and by participant, and the metadata was provided uncurated.

The CDR3 runs 15 residues from the cysteine to the phenylalanine. Only the CDR3 part of the read is kept: 45 bases, read in frame from the first base. From V the trimming removes 2 bases and from J it removes 9 bases, while the gene matches leave 6 bases of the junction unaccounted for. Per the germline V gene (reference sequence), LNHNV is the CDR1 and YYDKDF is the CDR2. Participants in the prospective study were aged 18 to 89 years, lived in some 24 United States geographic areas, and enrolled through a virtual design. To assign participants to cohorts, the prospective study relied on clinical history that participants themselves reported in a screening survey and a study questionnaire. Each participant in the prospective study had whole blood, serum and a nasopharyngeal or oropharyngeal swab collected by mobile phlebotomists. Participants in the prospective study had the option to provide additional blood draws and questionnaires over an approximately 2-month period. Before DNA extraction, blood samples from the prospective study were shipped at room temperature or frozen.

The immunoSEQ Assay, a bias-controlled multiplex PCR, was used to amplify TCRbeta CDR3 regions from genomic DNA. The authors' pipeline ran thus. Nucleated cell counts per sample were estimated from amplification of reference gene primers within the assay. Sequence reads were collapsed and filtered to measure the absolute abundance of every unique TCRbeta CDR3 rearrangement. For each sample, productive Simpson clonality was calculated by taking the square root of Simpson's diversity index across productive rearrangements. Entries here come from immuneACCESS through TCRdb and include only in-frame sequences with V and J called. Some clones fail to appear in such tables; in the studies checked, an unresolved V gene covers under half of the shortfall, and the cause of the remainder is unknown. V, J and clone size were drawn from that table, and D and trimming were deduced from the DNA. The sample contains approximately 140,000 clones, roughly 84% of them found a single time. The ten largest make up around 5.5% of the sample.

With regard to this clone: Its specific antigen is unknown. No clone much larger than this one lies a single base away; base qualities are absent.

Sequencing input: PBMCs or T cells enriched from blood (not recorded which). The chain links TRBV15 with TRBJ1-6, with 8 bases matching TRBD1. The clonotype originates from a middle-aged man with acute COVID-19. The DNA is TGTGCCACCAGCAGACGGACAGGGACAGGTTCACCCCTCCACTTT. It specifies CATSRRTGTGSPLHF.